This TCR beta chain was sequenced in a study of T cells in Graves' hyperthyroidism and ophthalmopathy. Findings of the study overall: Ophthalmopathy was predicted by the model a median of roughly 6.6 months ahead of onset. The majority of expanded thyroid clonotypes above 0.001 also appeared in blood.

Authors of the study amplified TCR beta CDR3 regions from RNA transcripts. The TCR CDR3 first-round RT-PCR relied on the HTBI primer set. TCRdb called the multiplex PCR reads again in MiXCR, with one record for every CDR3 protein. The sample has around 690,000 distinct CDR3 sequences; roughly 17% are singletons. From germline, CDR1 is DFQATT and CDR2 SNEGSKA (reference sequence). There are 16 residues in the CDR3. Trimming took 8 bases from V and 2 from J, leaving 22 bases between them. Comments on this clonotype: Its antigen is currently unknown.

The receptor was derived from a man aged 50 to 60 with Graves' hyperthyroidism. The chain uses TRBV20-1 and TRBJ2-1; D is unclear. Sequencing was performed on blood. The CDR3 coding sequence is TGCAGTTCTTTCCCCTTACATCGTCGAACCTACAATGAGCAGTTCTTC. This sequence encodes CSSFPLHRRTYNEQFF.